This T cell receptor beta chain was sequenced in a study of cytotoxic CD8 clonotypes in ibrutinib-treated CLL. Study as a whole: An average of roughly 270,000 productive templates and approximately 91,000 productive rearrangements was obtained per sample. Overall study results and limits: Sampling times, which were not matched between the groups, differed between sustained-remission patients and progressing patients. Baseline clonality, higher than in age-matched healthy donors, tracked circulating CD8+ T-cell counts.

Libraries were prepared by immunoSEQ multiplex PCR; TCRdb keeps only in-frame clonotypes and omits some of them. Here the sample spans some 200,000 clones, 60% to 80% being singletons. CDR3 length equals 11 residues. Trimming left V 1 base short and J 6 bases short, with 4 bases between. Germline lookup yields CDR1 SEHNR and CDR2 FQNEAQ (reference sequence). This clone was counted only a few times. Its specificity is not known. The chain has TRBV7-9 and TRBJ2-7; D unclear. The material sequenced was PBMCs, taken after 12 months of ibrutinib treatment. The receptor's source is a human donor with chronic lymphocytic leukemia. The DNA of the CDR3 is TGTGCCAGCAGCTTAGGACCCGAGCAGTACTTC. Translated: CASSLGPEQYF.